This section outlines one T cell receptor (beta chain) sequence together with its context. The sample comes from a study of OX40 agonist ivuxolimab in advanced cancers. Across the whole study: Given to patients was ivuxolimab, an agonistic anti-OX40 (CD134) antibody.

Libraries were prepared by immunoSEQ multiplex PCR; TCRdb keeps only in-frame clonotypes and omits some of them. The profile shows fewer than 120,000 clones, about nine tenths of them singletons. Germline values: CDR1 SGHVS, CDR2 FQNEAQ. The V and J ends lost 5 bases and 6 bases, in that order; junction bases with no gene match: 9. There are 15 residues in the CDR3. V is TRBV7-8 and J is TRBJ1-2; 10 bases match TRBD1. Sequenced material: CD4+ or CD8+ T cells sorted from blood, taken in a trial of the OX40 agonist ivuxolimab. This sequence originates from an adult with an advanced solid tumor such as melanoma, head and neck, liver or kidney cancer. This CDR3 is CASSKPGQGTNGYTF. The CDR3 nucleotides read TGTGCCAGCAGCAAACCGGGACAGGGGACTAATGGCTACACCTTC. The full variable domain, rest sourced from reference TRBV7-8 and TRBJ1-2, is GAGVSQSPRYKVAKRGQDVALRCDPISGHVSLFWYQQALGQGPEFLTYFQNEAQLDKSGLPSDRFFAERPEGSVSTLKIQRTQQEDSAVYLCASSKPGQGTNGYTFGSGTRLTVV.